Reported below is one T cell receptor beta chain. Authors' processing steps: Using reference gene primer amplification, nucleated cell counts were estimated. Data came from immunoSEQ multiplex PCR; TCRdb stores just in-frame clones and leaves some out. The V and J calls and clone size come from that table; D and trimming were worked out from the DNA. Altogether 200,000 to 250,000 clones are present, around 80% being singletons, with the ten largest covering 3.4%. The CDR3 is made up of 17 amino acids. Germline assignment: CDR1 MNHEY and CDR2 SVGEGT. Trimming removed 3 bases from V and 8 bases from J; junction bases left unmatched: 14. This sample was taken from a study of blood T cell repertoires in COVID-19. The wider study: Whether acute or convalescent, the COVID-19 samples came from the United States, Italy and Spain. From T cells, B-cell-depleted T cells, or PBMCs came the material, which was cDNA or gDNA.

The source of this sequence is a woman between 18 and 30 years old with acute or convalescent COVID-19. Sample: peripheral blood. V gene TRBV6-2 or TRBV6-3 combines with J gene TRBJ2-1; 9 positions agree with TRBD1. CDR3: CASSYIPGQGIVDEQFF. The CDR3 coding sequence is TGTGCCAGCAGTTATATTCCGGGACAGGGTATTGTCGATGAGCAGTTCTTC.